Sequencing of this T cell receptor beta chain was carried out in a study of blood T cell repertoires in COVID-19. Original data processing: Reference gene primers were amplified, and this amplification served to estimate nucleated cell counts. Assay: immunoSEQ multiplex PCR; the TCRdb copy retains only in-frame clones and omits some. V, J and clone size derive from that table, while D and trimming were established from the DNA sequence. The table records some 99,000 clones, approximately 80% of them present only once. J gave up 11 bases and V 7 bases, and 7 bases lay outside the gene matches. Germline loops: CDR1 MNHEY, CDR2 SVGAGI. This CDR3 has 11 residues.

The rearrangement joins TRBV6-5 to TRBJ1-1; TRBD1 aligns across 7 bases. The material sequenced was peripheral blood. The source is a woman in her forties or fifties with acute or convalescent COVID-19. The CDR3, as DNA: TGTGCCAGCAATATACAGGGGTTGGCTTTCTTT. This codes for CASNIQGLAFF.